The entry below gives a single TCR beta chain sequence along with its context. The data originate from a study of T cells after yellow fever vaccination. Study summary: The authors prepared low-cell-number fractions using SMART-Seq v4 Ultra Low Input.

This CDR3 contains 16 residues. The J segment lost 0 bases and the V segment lost 2 bases, leaving 7 bases of the junction unmatched. From germline, CDR1 is LGHNA and CDR2 YNFKEQ. Generation of TCR cDNA used 5'RACE template switching (which added a universal primer site and UMIs). TCRdb reprocessed the 5' RACE reads via MiXCR and lists one record per CDR3 protein. Here the sample spans more than 350,000 distinct CDR3 sequences, 11% being singletons. The chain is built from TRBV4-2 and TRBJ2-7, with 7 bases fitting TRBD1. The material sequenced was PBMCs, taken on the day of the first yellow fever vaccination. This clonotype was obtained from a man between 18 and 29 years old who received the YFV17D yellow fever vaccine. DNA of the CDR3: TGTGCCAGCAGCCAATGGGGCAGGGGGAGCTCCTACGAGCAGTACTTC. It codes for CASSQWGRGSSYEQYF.